The present T cell receptor beta chain was sequenced within a study of shared clonotypes between healthy human individuals. This CDR3 spans 16 amino acids. Trimming took off 0 bases at V and 7 bases at J, with 16 bases between the two ends. Germline CDR1 SGHTA, CDR2 FQGNSA. It was around 220 ng DNA, 28,000 or so T cell genomes, that sorted-subset replicate PCRs used. The method was immunoSEQ multiplex PCR; TCRdb's version includes in-frame clones alone and lacks a portion of them. Among around 2.5 million clones listed, 80% to 95% were seen once. The chain is built from TRBV7-2 and TRBJ1-5; possibly TRBD1 for D (6 bases). The sequence was obtained from a man younger than 35 in good health. Some clones in this sample may be carry-over from other donors' samples. Sequencing was carried out using naive CD4+ T cells from PBMCs. The subset: CD45RA+ positively selected. CDR3 loop: CASSLAVGAIGQPQHF. As DNA, the CDR3 is TGTGCCAGCAGCTTAGCGGTGGGGGCCATTGGCCAGCCCCAGCATTTT. The full variable domain, in which reference TRBV7-2 and TRBJ1-5 provide the parts outside the CDR3, is GAGVSQSPSNKVTEKGKDVELRCDPISGHTALYWYRQSLGQGLEFLIYFQGNSAPDKSGLPSDRFSAERTGGSVSTLTIQRTQQEDSAVYLCASSLAVGAIGQPQHFGDGTRLSIL.